These T cell receptor beta chains were read from a single sample in a study of blood T cell repertoires in COVID-19. Assay used: immunoSEQ multiplex PCR; TCRdb lists only in-frame clones, some missing. The sample records approximately 280,000 clones, almost 90% being singletons. Sequenced input: PBMCs or T cells enriched from blood (not recorded which). Every receptor here comes from a woman in her late teens or twenties with acute COVID-19. Both conserved end residues are part of each CDR3.

j_call | v_call | cdr3_aa
TRBJ2-5 | TRBV3-1/TRBV3-2 | CASASQLNRAETQYF
TRBJ1-4 | TRBV6-5 | CASSYQGGEKLFF
TRBJ1-4 | TRBV5-1 | CASSPRGREGEKLFF
TRBJ2-1 | TRBV7-2 | CASSLVRLAETYNEQFF
TRBJ2-5 | TRBV5-1 | CASSLAGTGMKTQYF
TRBJ1-3 | TRBV4-2 | CASSQGGIGSDSTPLSGNTIYF
TRBJ1-3 | TRBV7-9 | CASSLRTGESSGNTIYF
TRBJ2-1 | TRBV11-2 | CASRLLLEQFF
TRBJ2-3 | TRBV7-6 | CASSLLAGGYRGTDTQYF
TRBJ2-1 | TRBV30 | CAWSGGREGLGEQFF
TRBJ1-1 | TRBV5-5 | CASSYQDRGLSRAFF
TRBJ2-3 | TRBV27 | CASSLYGGMSSTDTQYF
TRBJ2-2 | TRBV4-2 | CASSRKTSGSPGELFF
TRBJ1-2 | TRBV2 | CASSDRGSTVYGYTF
TRBJ2-7 | TRBV30 | CAWGGPTNVYEQYF